This T cell receptor beta chain came from a study of Tregs in tolerant kidney transplant recipients. General study results and limits: Some patients' samples used different primers over time, so nucleotide sequences weren't comparable. Tolerant patients' donor-specific Tregs expanded beyond overall Tregs, suggesting antigen-driven growth.

The germline V gene encodes CDR1 SGHRS and CDR2 YFSETQ. This CDR3 has 15 amino acids. With 3 bases clipped from V and 8 bases from J, the junction kept 7 bases outside the gene matches. Produced via immunoSEQ multiplex PCR; TCRdb's table is partial and in-frame only. Its clone listing holds under 3,000 clones. Regarding this clone: Its matching antigen is unknown. The sequenced fragment ends 3 residues before the CDR3 boundary, so the rest is inferred from the germline J gene.

Related graft donors supplied nonmyeloablative bone marrow transplants, and mixed chimerism was transient. The TCR was taken from a human patient who received a combined kidney and bone marrow transplant. These T cells may partly come from the graft donor. The V call is TRBV5-1, the J call TRBJ2-1; 11 bases fit TRBD2. This specimen consisted of CD8+ T cells from blood (PBMCs), obtained 6 months after the transplant. Partial CDR3 DNA: TGCGCCAGCAGCTGGTTTAGCGGGAGGGCCGATGAG. It specifies CASSWFSGRADE. The complete CDR3 reads CASSWFSGRADEQFF.